This entry concerns a single T cell receptor (beta chain). V was clipped by 2 bases and J by 8 bases; unmatched bases: 10. Germline loops: CDR1 SGHRS, CDR2 YFSETQ. The CDR3 extends over 18 amino acids. This sample is part of a study of cytomegalovirus exposure and HLA in healthy donors. The study ran its PCR with 60 Vbeta and 13 Jbeta primers. The table came from immunoSEQ multiplex PCR; TCRdb's copy has only in-frame clones and leaves some out. The sample shows some 200,000 clones, around 75% of them seen only once. Sample: PBMCs. This chain uses TRBV5-1 with TRBJ2-1; 16 bases map to TRBD2. The origin of this receptor is a middle-aged man in good health and CMV-seropositive. CDR3 sequence (DNA): TGCGCCAGCAGCTTCCGGGGACTAGCGGGGGGGCCGTGGTATGAGCAGTTCTTC. It codes for CASSFRGLAGGPWYEQFF.